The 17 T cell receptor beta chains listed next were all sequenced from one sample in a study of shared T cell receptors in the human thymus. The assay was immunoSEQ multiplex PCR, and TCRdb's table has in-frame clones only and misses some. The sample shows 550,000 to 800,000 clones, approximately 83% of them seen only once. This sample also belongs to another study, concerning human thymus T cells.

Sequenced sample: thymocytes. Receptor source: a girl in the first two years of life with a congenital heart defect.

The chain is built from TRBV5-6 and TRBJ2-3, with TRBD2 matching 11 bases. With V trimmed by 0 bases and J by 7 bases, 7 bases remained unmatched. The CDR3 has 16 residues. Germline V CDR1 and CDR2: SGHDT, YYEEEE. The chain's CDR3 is CASSLGLAGSRHTQYF. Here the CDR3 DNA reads TGTGCCAGCAGCTTGGGACTAGCGGGATCCCGGCATACGCAGTATTTT.

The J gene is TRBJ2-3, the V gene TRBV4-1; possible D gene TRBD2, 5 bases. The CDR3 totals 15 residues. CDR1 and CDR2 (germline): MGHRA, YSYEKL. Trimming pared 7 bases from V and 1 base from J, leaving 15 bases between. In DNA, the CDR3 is TGCGCCAGCAACCCCGGGAATGGGGGCACAGATACGCAGTATTTT. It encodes CASNPGNGGTDTQYF.

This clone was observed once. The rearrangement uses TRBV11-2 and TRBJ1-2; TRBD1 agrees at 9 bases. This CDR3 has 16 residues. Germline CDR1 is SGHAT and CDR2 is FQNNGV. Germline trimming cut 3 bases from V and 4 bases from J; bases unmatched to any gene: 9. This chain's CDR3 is CASSLARDRVSYGYTF. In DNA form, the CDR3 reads TGTGCCAGCAGCTTGGCCAGGGACAGGGTGTCCTATGGCTACACCTTC.

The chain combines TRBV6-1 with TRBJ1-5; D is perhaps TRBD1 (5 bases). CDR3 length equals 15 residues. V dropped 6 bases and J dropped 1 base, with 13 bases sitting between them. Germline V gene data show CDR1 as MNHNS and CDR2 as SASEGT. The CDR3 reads CASRGQGVSNQPQHF. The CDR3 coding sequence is TGTGCCAGCAGGGGTCAGGGTGTAAGCAATCAGCCCCAGCATTTT.

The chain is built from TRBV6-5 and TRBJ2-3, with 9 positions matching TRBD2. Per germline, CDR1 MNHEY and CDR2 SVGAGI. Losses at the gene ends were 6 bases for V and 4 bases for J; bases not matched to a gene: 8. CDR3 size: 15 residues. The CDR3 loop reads CASSLAGGPADTQYF. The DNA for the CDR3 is TGTGCCAGCAGCCTGGCGGGGGGGCCGGCAGATACGCAGTATTTT.

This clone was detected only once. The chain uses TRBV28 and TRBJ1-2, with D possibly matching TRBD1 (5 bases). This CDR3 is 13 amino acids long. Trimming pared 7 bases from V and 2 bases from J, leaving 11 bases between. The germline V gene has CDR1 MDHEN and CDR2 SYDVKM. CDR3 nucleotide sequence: TGTGCCAGCAACCCGACAGCGAACTATGGCTACACCTTC. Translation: CASNPTANYGYTF.

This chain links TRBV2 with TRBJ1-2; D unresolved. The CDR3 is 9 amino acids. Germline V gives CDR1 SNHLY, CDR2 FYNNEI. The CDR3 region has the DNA TGTGGGTTTTCAGGTGGCTACACCTTC. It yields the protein CGFSGGYTF.

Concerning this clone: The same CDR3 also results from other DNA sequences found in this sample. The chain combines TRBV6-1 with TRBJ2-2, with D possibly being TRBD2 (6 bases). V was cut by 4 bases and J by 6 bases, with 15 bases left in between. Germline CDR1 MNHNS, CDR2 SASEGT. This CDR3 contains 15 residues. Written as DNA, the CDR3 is TGTGCCAGCAGTGCACGGGGAGGCGTTCCCGGGGAGCTGTTTTTT. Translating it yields CASSARGGVPGELFF.

CDR3 in DNA: TGTGCCAGCAGGCGACAGGCGGATAATTCACCCCTCCACTTT. Amino acids: CASRRQADNSPLHF. The rearrangement joins TRBV27 to TRBJ1-6, with D perhaps matching TRBD1 (6 bases). The CDR3 covers 14 residues. V dropped 6 bases and J dropped 5 bases, with 11 bases sitting between them. The germline CDR1 and CDR2 sequences are MNHEY and SMNVEV (reference sequence).

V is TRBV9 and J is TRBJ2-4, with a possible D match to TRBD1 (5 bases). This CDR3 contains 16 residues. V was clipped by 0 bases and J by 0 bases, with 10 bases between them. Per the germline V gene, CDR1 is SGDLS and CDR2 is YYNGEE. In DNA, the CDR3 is TGTGCCAGCAGCGTAGCTGGGGCTCTAGCCAAAAACATTCAGTACTTC. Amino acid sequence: CASSVAGALAKNIQYF. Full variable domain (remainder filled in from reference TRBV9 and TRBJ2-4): DSGVTQTPKHLITATGQRVTLRCSPRSGDLSVYWYQQSLDQGLQFLIQYYNGEERAKGNILERFSAQQFPDLHSELNLSSLELGDSALYFCASSVAGALAKNIQYFGAGTRLSVL.

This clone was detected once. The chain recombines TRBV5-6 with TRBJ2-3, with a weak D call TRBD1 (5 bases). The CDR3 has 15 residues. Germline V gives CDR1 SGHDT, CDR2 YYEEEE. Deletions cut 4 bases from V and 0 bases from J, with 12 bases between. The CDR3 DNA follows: TGTGCCAGCAGCCCCCCAGGGTCCAGCACAGATACGCAGTATTTT. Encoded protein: CASSPPGSSTDTQYF.

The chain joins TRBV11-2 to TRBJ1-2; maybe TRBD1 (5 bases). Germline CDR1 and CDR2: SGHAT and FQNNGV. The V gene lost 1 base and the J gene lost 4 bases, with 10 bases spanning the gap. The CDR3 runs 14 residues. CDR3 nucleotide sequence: TGTGCCAGCAGCTTAGGACAGTCACCCTATGGCTACACCTTC. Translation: CASSLGQSPYGYTF.

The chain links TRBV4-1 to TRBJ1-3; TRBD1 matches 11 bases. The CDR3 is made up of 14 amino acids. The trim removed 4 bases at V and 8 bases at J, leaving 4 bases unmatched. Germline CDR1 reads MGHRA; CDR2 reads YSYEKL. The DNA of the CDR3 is TGCGCCAGCAGCCCCGGACAGGGGGCTTACACCATATATTTT. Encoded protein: CASSPGQGAYTIYF.

This chain's CDR3 is CASSFGQGATGELFF. In DNA form, the CDR3 reads TGTGCCAGCAGTTTCGGTCAGGGCGCTACCGGGGAGCTGTTTTTT. The rearrangement uses TRBV28 and TRBJ2-2; D might be TRBD1 (5 bases). Germline CDR1 reads MDHEN; CDR2 reads SYDVKM. The CDR3 is 15 residues long. Between the trimmed V and J ends, which lost 3 bases and 5 bases, there was a span of 13 bases.

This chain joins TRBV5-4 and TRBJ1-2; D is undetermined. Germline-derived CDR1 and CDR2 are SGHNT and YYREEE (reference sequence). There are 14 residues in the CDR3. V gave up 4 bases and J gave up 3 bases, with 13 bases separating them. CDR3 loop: CASSTQTGYYGYTF. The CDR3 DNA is TGTGCCAGCAGCACCCAGACGGGTTACTATGGCTACACCTTC.

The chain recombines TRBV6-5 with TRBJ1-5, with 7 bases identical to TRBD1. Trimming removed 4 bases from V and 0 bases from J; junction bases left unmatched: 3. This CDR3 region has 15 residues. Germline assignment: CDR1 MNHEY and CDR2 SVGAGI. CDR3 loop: CASSSGTASNQPQHF. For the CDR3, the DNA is TGTGCCAGCAGTTCCGGGACAGCTAGCAATCAGCCCCAGCATTTT.

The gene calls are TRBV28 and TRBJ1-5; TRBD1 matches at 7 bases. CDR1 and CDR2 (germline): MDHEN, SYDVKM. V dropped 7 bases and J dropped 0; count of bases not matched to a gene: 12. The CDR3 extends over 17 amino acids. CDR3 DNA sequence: TGTGCCAGCACCCAGGGGACAGTTTCTTATAGCAATCAGCCCCAGCATTTT. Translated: CASTQGTVSYSNQPQHF.